The 21 T cell receptor beta chains presented below share a single source sample, sequenced in a study of T cells in tuberculosis (dated by TCRdb to about 2018). Interpreted using the paper, the time point label stands for: new active TB diagnosis, blood taken before or within 7 days of starting treatment. Library preparation used the immunoSEQ multiplex PCR assay. The table was pulled from immuneACCESS by TCRdb, which kept in-frame rearrangements only. Such tables lose some clones; where checked, under half of the loss comes from unresolved V genes, and the rest has no known cause. This sample lists fewer than 35,000 clones; 86% were detected once. The top ten hold roughly 5.2% of the sample. The input for sequencing was PBMCs, taken at tuberculosis diagnosis. These receptors all stem from an adult with tuberculosis.

In this sample, this clone is medium-sized. The chain has TRBV2 and TRBJ2-5; 7 bases map to TRBD1. The length of the CDR3 is 16 residues. Germline V gene lookup returns CDR1 SNHLY and CDR2 FYNNEI. V dropped 2 bases and J dropped 4; count of bases not matched to a gene: 10. CDR3 residues: CASSEFQPTGLETQYF. The CDR3 bases are TGTGCCAGCAGTGAATTCCAACCGACAGGGTTAGAGACCCAGTACTTC.

The J gene is TRBJ2-2, the V gene TRBV6-1; possible D gene TRBD1, 5 bases. Trimming left V 7 bases short and J 4 bases short, with 16 bases between. The CDR3 runs to 15 residues. The germline V gene has CDR1 MNHNS and CDR2 SASEGT. The CDR3 bases are TGTGCCAGCACCTACCAGGGAAGAAGCACCGGGGAGCTGTTTTTT. It specifies CASTYQGRSTGELFF.

The V gene is TRBV6-5, the J gene TRBJ2-5; no definite D call. V lost 6 bases and J lost 5, with 10 bases in between. From germline, CDR1 is MNHEY and CDR2 SVGAGI. The CDR3 is 12 amino acids. The CDR3 reads CASRSVEETQYF. The CDR3 nucleotides are TGTGCCAGCAGATCTGTGGAGGAGACCCAGTACTTC.

The chain uses TRBV18 and TRBJ2-5, with TRBD1 matching 9 bases. This CDR3 region has 15 residues. Germline CDR1 and CDR2: KGHSH and LQKENI. V dropped 4 bases and J dropped 6; count of bases not matched to a gene: 9. The CDR3 spells CASSQRTGGEKTQYF. In DNA, the CDR3 is TGTGCCAGCTCACAAAGAACAGGGGGCGAAAAGACCCAGTACTTC.

V and J are TRBV5-6 and TRBJ1-4, with TRBD1 as a possible D gene (5 bases). The CDR3 is 14 amino acids. Per germline, CDR1 SGHDT and CDR2 YYEEEE. V was cut by 0 bases and J by 8 bases, with 11 bases left in between. The CDR3 sequence: CASSLAGTGEKLFF. CDR3 nucleotide sequence: TGTGCCAGCAGCTTGGCAGGTACAGGCGAAAAACTGTTTTTT.

V gene TRBV5-1 combines with J gene TRBJ1-1; no clear D gene. The germline V gene encodes CDR1 SGHRS and CDR2 YFSETQ. This CDR3 spans 12 amino acids. Trimming took off 0 bases at V and 3 bases at J, with 3 bases between the two ends. CDR3 nucleotides: TGCGCCAGCAGCTTGGGGCACACTGAAGCTTTCTTT. It translates to CASSLGHTEAFF.

The V and J genes are TRBV19 and TRBJ2-3, with 8 bases that match TRBD1. CDR1 and CDR2 from the germline V gene are LNHDA and SQIVND (reference sequence). V dropped 5 bases and J dropped 2; count of bases not matched to a gene: 3. CDR3 length equals 14 residues. CDR3 sequence reads: CASSDRGYTDTQYF. As DNA, the CDR3 is TGTGCCAGTAGTGACAGGGGTTACACAGATACGCAGTATTTT.

The gene calls are TRBV10-3 and TRBJ2-7; maybe TRBD2 (6 bases). Germline loops: CDR1 ENHRY, CDR2 SYGVKD. The CDR3 covers 14 residues. V lost 6 bases to trimming and J lost 0 bases, with 12 bases between them. The CDR3 loop reads CAISSVTSSYEQYF. The CDR3 DNA reads as TGTGCCATCAGCTCCGTGACTAGCTCCTACGAGCAGTACTTC.

The chain joins TRBV14 to TRBJ2-5; 7 positions agree with TRBD1. The V gene's germline CDR1 is SGHDN and CDR2 FVKESK. The CDR3 is made up of 16 amino acids. After removal of 3 bases from V and 2 bases from J, the junction contained 9 bases not matched to a gene. The CDR3 nucleotides read TGTGCCAGCAGCCAGTCTTTAGGGACAGTACAAGAGACCCAGTACTTC. Protein product: CASSQSLGTVQETQYF.

This chain links TRBV19 with TRBJ2-7; 14 nucleotides agree with TRBD2. In germline, CDR1 is LNHDA, CDR2 SQIVND (reference sequence). This CDR3 is 15 amino acids long. V lost 5 bases and J lost 4; bases outside the gene matches: 4. CDR3 loop: CASSEGLAGAYEQYF. DNA of the CDR3: TGTGCCAGTAGTGAGGGACTAGCGGGAGCATACGAGCAGTACTTC. Supplemented by reference TRBV19 and TRBJ2-7, the full variable domain reads DGGITQSPKYLFRKEGQNVTLSCEQNLNHDAMYWYRQDPGQGLRLIYYSQIVNDFQKGDIAEGYSVSREKKESFPLTVTSAQKNPTAFYLCASSEGLAGAYEQYFGPGTRLTVT.

V usage is TRBV7-7 and J usage is TRBJ2-2; D unresolved. CDR1 and CDR2 from the germline V gene are SSHAT and FNYEAQ (reference sequence). There are 13 residues in the CDR3. With 5 bases removed from V and 5 bases from J, the gap between germline ends came to 9 bases. Here the CDR3 DNA reads TGTGCCAGCAGCCCGACTGGGACCGGGGAGCTGTTTTTT. Encoded protein: CASSPTGTGELFF.

The gene calls are TRBV25-1 and TRBJ1-2; TRBD1 is a possible D gene (6 bases). Trimming stripped 2 bases from V and 3 bases from J, with 10 bases between. The CDR3 sequence is 14 residues long. Germline V CDR1 and CDR2: MGHDK, SYGVNS. CDR3 bases: TGTGCCAGCAGTGAACAGGGGCGATACTATGGCTACACCTTC. This translates into CASSEQGRYYGYTF.

The V gene is TRBV18, the J gene TRBJ1-1; no clear D gene. Germline V gives CDR1 KGHSH, CDR2 LQKENI. There are 15 residues in the CDR3. The V end was cut by 2 bases, the J end by 0 bases, with 10 bases between. CDR3 amino acids: CASSPDSQMNTEAFF. CDR3 sequence (DNA): TGTGCCAGCTCACCAGATAGCCAGATGAACACTGAAGCTTTCTTT. The full variable domain, rest sourced from reference TRBV18 and TRBJ1-1, is NAGVMQNPRHLVRRRGQEARLRCSPMKGHSHVYWYRQLPEEGLKFMVYLQKENIIDESGMPKERFSAEFPKEGPSILRIQQVVRGDSAAYFCASSPDSQMNTEAFFGQGTRLTVV.

The rearrangement links TRBV18 to TRBJ2-5, with 9 bases lining up with TRBD1. Per the germline V gene, CDR1 is KGHSH and CDR2 is LQKENI. Losses at the gene ends were 3 bases for V and 4 bases for J; bases not matched to a gene: 0. The CDR3 runs 13 residues. The CDR3 region has the DNA TGTGCCAGCTCACCGACAGGGGGAGAGACCCAGTACTTC. Encoded protein: CASSPTGGETQYF.

The chain couples TRBV7-3 to TRBJ2-5; 8 bases fit TRBD2. The CDR3 extends over 15 amino acids. Germline assignment: CDR1 SGHTA and CDR2 FQGTGA. Trimming cost V 5 bases and J 4 bases; bases outside gene matches: 9. The CDR3 nucleotides read TGTGCCAGCAGCCCCTCCGGGACTAGGGGAGAGACCCAGTACTTC. Translated: CASSPSGTRGETQYF.

The rearrangement uses TRBV4-1 and TRBJ2-3; 11 bases line up with TRBD2. Germline trimming cut 1 base from V and 0 bases from J; bases unmatched to any gene: 3. The V gene's germline CDR1 is MGHRA and CDR2 YSYEKL. The CDR3 contains 17 residues. The CDR3 region is CASSQVTSGTSTDTQYF. The DNA of the CDR3 is TGCGCCAGCAGCCAAGTGACTAGCGGGACTAGCACAGATACGCAGTATTTT.

This chain links TRBV19 with TRBJ1-2; 7 bases are shared with TRBD1. Trimming cost V 4 bases and J 4 bases; bases outside gene matches: 9. Germline V gene data show CDR1 as LNHDA and CDR2 as SQIVND (reference sequence). This CDR3 comprises 15 residues. CDR3 nucleotide sequence: TGTGCCAGTAGTAACGGGCTAGGGGGCGGCTATGGCTACACCTTC. This encodes CASSNGLGGGYGYTF.

V usage is TRBV14 and J usage is TRBJ1-4; D unclear. V dropped 5 bases and J dropped 7 bases, with 11 bases sitting between them. Germline CDR1 reads SGHDN; CDR2 reads FVKESK. The CDR3 runs 13 residues. CDR3 nucleotides: TGTGCCAGCAGCACCCGACTGGGTGAAAAACTGTTTTTT. Protein product: CASSTRLGEKLFF. Looking up the rest from reference TRBV14 and TRBJ1-4 gives the full variable domain: EAGVTQFPSHSVIEKGQTVTLRCDPISGHDNLYWYRRVMGKEIKFLLHFVKESKQDESGMPNNRFLAERTGGTYSTLKVQPAELEDSGVYFCASSTRLGEKLFFGSGTQLSVL.

The genes are TRBV4-1 and TRBJ1-5; possibly TRBD1 for D (5 bases). The CDR3 contains 16 residues. The ends were cut back, 0 bases at V and 6 bases at J, with 15 bases in the middle. Per germline, CDR1 MGHRA and CDR2 YSYEKL. CDR3 amino acids: CASSQESVGVGQPQHF. CDR3 DNA: TGCGCCAGCAGCCAAGAATCCGTAGGGGTCGGTCAGCCCCAGCATTTT.

This chain connects TRBV27 to TRBJ1-1, with 7 bases lining up with TRBD1. J lost 4 bases, V lost 5 bases, and 10 bases had no gene match. This CDR3 region has 15 residues. Germline lookup yields CDR1 MNHEY and CDR2 SMNVEV (reference sequence). The DNA of the CDR3 is TGTGCCAGCAGTCCCCGGGACAGTCTCATCACTGAAGCTTTCTTT. Amino acid sequence: CASSPRDSLITEAFF.

The chain recombines TRBV5-5 with TRBJ2-7, with D hard to call. Germline lookup yields CDR1 SGHKS and CDR2 YYEKEE (reference sequence). There are 14 residues in the CDR3. Between the trimmed V and J ends, which lost 0 bases and 3 bases, there was a span of 10 bases. The CDR3 DNA reads as TGTGCCAGCAGCTTGGAGCTCACCTTCTACGAGCAGTACTTC. Translating gives CASSLELTFYEQYF.